This is a list of T cell receptor beta chains from one sample in a study of T cell changes during pregnancy in multiple sclerosis. Sequencing used immunoSEQ multiplex PCR; TCRdb keeps in-frame clones, though not all of them. The table includes 65,000 to 85,000 clones, approximately 90% detected once. The specimen was peripheral blood, collected after pregnancy. The receptor source for this set is a female donor with multiple sclerosis, enrolled in a pregnancy study. The CDR3 runs from the conserved cysteine through the conserved F or W. The order of the fields is D gene, V gene, J gene, clone size, CDR3 protein, CDR3 DNA. D genes are given only for firm matches. Only part of the rows carry a size: once, few, many, or a class if the clone is expanded.

D: TRBD2
V: TRBV19
J: TRBJ2-1
size: NA
CDR3: CASSIQTSAPFF
DNA: TGTGCCAGTAGTATCCAGACTAGCGCGCCGTTCTTC

D: NA
V: TRBV6-5
J: TRBJ2-3
size: NA
CDR3: CASSYSGGTPDTQYF
DNA: TGTGCCAGCAGTTACTCAGGAGGGACCCCAGATACGCAGTATTTT

D: NA
V: TRBV10-3
J: TRBJ2-7
size: NA
CDR3: CAISLTDSYEQYF
DNA: TGTGCCATCAGTTTGACAGATAGCTACGAGCAGTACTTC

D: TRBD2
V: TRBV14
J: TRBJ2-5
size: NA
CDR3: CASSRSGRALETQYF
DNA: TGTGCCAGCAGCCGTAGCGGGAGGGCCTTAGAGACCCAGTACTTC

D: NA
V: TRBV28
J: TRBJ2-4
size: NA
CDR3: CASSAANRDNIQYF
DNA: TGTGCCAGCAGCGCAGCCAACAGGGACAACATTCAGTACTTC

D: TRBD1
V: TRBV10-3
J: TRBJ1-2
size: NA
CDR3: CAIRGTGSSFNYGYTF
DNA: TGTGCCATCCGCGGGACAGGGTCTTCGTTTAACTATGGCTACACCTTC

D: NA
V: TRBV29-1
J: TRBJ2-7
size: NA
CDR3: CSVATRFAYEQYF
DNA: TGCAGCGTCGCTACTAGGTTCGCCTACGAGCAGTACTTC

D: TRBD1
V: TRBV4-3
J: TRBJ1-1
size: once
CDR3: CASSQGLATGGFGTEAFF
DNA: TGCGCCAGCAGCCAAGGATTAGCGACAGGGGGCTTTGGCACTGAAGCTTTCTTT

D: NA
V: TRBV2
J: TRBJ1-2
size: NA
CDR3: CASSRTAYGYTF
DNA: TGTGCCAGCTCCAGGACAGCCTATGGCTACACCTTC

D: NA
V: TRBV19
J: TRBJ1-4
size: NA
CDR3: CASSITATNEKLFF
DNA: TGTGCCAGTAGTATAACAGCAACTAATGAAAAACTGTTTTTT